Listed below are T cell receptor beta chains from one sample, sequenced in a study of T cell responses to AZD1222 COVID-19 vaccine. This table comes from immunoSEQ multiplex PCR, and its TCRdb copy is limited to in-frame clones, with some not included. The data hold fewer than 120,000 clones, with nearly 90% observed a single time. The sample was peripheral blood, taken on day 0 of AZD1222 vaccination. The receptors derive from an adult in good health. CDR3s include the opening cysteine and the closing phenylalanine or tryptophan.

V	CDR3
TRBV11-3	CASSGSGSLSYNEQFF
TRBV3-1/TRBV3-2	CASSLSGHGEQYF
TRBV3-1/TRBV3-2	CASSQESGADQPQHF
TRBV11-3	CASSRQGRHEQYF
TRBV5-1	CASSLSSGGRTDTQYF
TRBV7-2	CASSLPVLFTEAFF
TRBV28	CASSVYGQNTEAFF
TRBV7-8	CASSFHRADTQYF
TRBV6-2/TRBV6-3	CASSYSPGSSYTGELFF
TRBV5-1	CASSRDPGSDTQYF
TRBV5-4	CASSPTSGVFGEQFF
TRBV15	CATSRDTQPQHF
TRBV18	CASSTDSNSPLHF
TRBV6-6	CASRDTGGDTEAFF
TRBV9	CASSVVAERTDTQYF
TRBV15	CATSRDRDRGQFRSEKLFF
TRBV9	CASSALNSRAFF
TRBV5-1	CASSLVFDTATEAFF
TRBV9	CASSVVMGNTEAFF
TRBV3-1/TRBV3-2	CASSQKGAAQGEQFF
TRBV27	CASSQRTGAHTEAFF
TRBV18	CASSPGPPRNSPLHF
TRBV7-2	CASSLSGTGNYGYTF
TRBV5-6	CASTIRDRVNQPQHF
TRBV19	CASSRTGRYGYTF
TRBV12-3/TRBV12-4	CASSFRGSEFF
TRBV28	CASNRDGGYNQPQHF
TRBV9	CATSSGLAVGEQFF
TRBV6-5	CASSYSGVRDTEAFF
TRBV7-2	CASSLAVNPYEQYF
TRBV6-5	CASMGATNEKLFF
TRBV11-2	CASSKAGSGANVLTF
TRBV7-2	CASSLPPHGYTF
TRBV10-1	CASTSQREDEQYF
TRBV19	CASSQDRGPNYGYTF
TRBV19	CASSIGGWDTQNYGYTF
TRBV7-3	CASSLGGGNQPQHF
TRBV19	CASSIGGQGPYNEQFF
TRBV3-1/TRBV3-2	CASSQTLAGYEQYF
TRBV3-1/TRBV3-2	CASSQDLTGYSGNTIYF
TRBV9	CASSPQDYNSPLHF
TRBV11-3	CASSLTGNTEAFF